A selection of T cell receptor beta chains follows, all from one sample in a study of blood T cell repertoires in COVID-19. Clones were read by immunoSEQ multiplex PCR, and TCRdb kept only the in-frame ones, dropping some. The top ten hold 0.53% of the sample, which has approximately 190,000 clones, 80% to 95% seen once. The sequencing sample was made of peripheral blood. The receptors stem from a man over 45 with acute or convalescent COVID-19. Each CDR3 is given with its conserved first and last residue. The D gene is left open where the match is weak. Size tells how often a clone was seen (once, few, many) or the class of an expanded clone, and some rows leave it out.

D	J	V	size	DNA	CDR3
-	TRBJ1-2	TRBV10-3	-	TGTGCCATCAGTGAGTCGTCGACAAGGGGAAACTATGGCTACACCTTC	CAISESSTRGNYGYTF
-	TRBJ2-2	TRBV27	-	TGTGCCAGCAGTTTTGGCTGGAACACCGGGGAGCTGTTTTTT	CASSFGWNTGELFF
TRBD2	TRBJ2-1	TRBV2	-	TGTGCCAGCAGGCGGGAGGGCGGCAATGAGCAGTTCTTC	CASRREGGNEQFF
-	TRBJ1-2	TRBV18	-	TGTGCCAGCTCACCGGGACATATCTACACCTTC	CASSPGHIYTF
TRBD1	TRBJ2-7	TRBV13	-	TGTGCCAGCAGCCGACAGGGCTTGTGGAACGAGCAGTACTTC	CASSRQGLWNEQYF
TRBD2	TRBJ2-7	TRBV7-2	-	TGTGCCAGCAGCTTAAGTGGGAGGGCCCTCTACGAGCAGTACTTC	CASSLSGRALYEQYF
TRBD1	TRBJ2-5	TRBV7-6	-	TGTGCCAGCAGCCTGACAGGGGCAGAGACCCAGTACTTC	CASSLTGAETQYF
TRBD2	TRBJ2-1	TRBV9	-	TGTGCCAGCAGCGTAGCCGTTTCCCCCTGGGCTAGCGGAGACGGATACAATGAGCAGTTCTTC	CASSVAVSPWASGDGYNEQFF
TRBD1	TRBJ1-6	TRBV4-2	-	TGTGCCAGCAGCCCCGGACAGGGAGGACGGTCACCCCTCCACTTT	CASSPGQGGRSPLHF
TRBD2	TRBJ2-1	TRBV4-1	-	TGCGCCAGCAGCCAAGTGGCTAGCGGAAACAATGAGCAGTTCTTC	CASSQVASGNNEQFF
TRBD2	TRBJ2-2	TRBV19	-	TGTGCCAGTAGTAGTCGACTAGCGGGAGTCCCCGGGGAGCTGTTTTTT	CASSSRLAGVPGELFF
-	TRBJ1-5	TRBV7-9	-	TGTGCCAGCAGCTTAGGACAGGTCGGTCAGCCCCAGCATTTT	CASSLGQVGQPQHF
-	TRBJ2-5	TRBV5-4	-	TGTGCCAGCAGCCCAGGGAGGCGGCCCCAAGAGACCCAGTACTTC	CASSPGRRPQETQYF
-	TRBJ1-2	TRBV3-1/TRBV3-2	-	TGTGCCAGCAGCCAAGATTGGGCAGCTAACTATGGCTACACCTTC	CASSQDWAANYGYTF
TRBD2	TRBJ2-3	TRBV7-3	once	TGTGCCAGCAGCCCCCTAGCGGGAGGGCTGACAGATACGCAGTATTTT	CASSPLAGGLTDTQYF
TRBD1	TRBJ2-3	TRBV6-5	-	TGTGCCAGCAACAAGGCGCAGGGGGTCGCAGATACGCAGTATTTT	CASNKAQGVADTQYF
-	TRBJ2-5	TRBV29-1	-	TGCAGCGTGGGACATGGGGAGACCCAGTACTTC	CSVGHGETQYF
-	TRBJ2-7	TRBV6-5	-	TGTGCCAGCAGTTACGGGCCCCGGCAGTACGAGCAGTACTTC	CASSYGPRQYEQYF
TRBD1	TRBJ1-1	TRBV10-2	-	TGCGCCAGCAGAGGACAGGGGGACACTGAAGCTTTCTTT	CASRGQGDTEAFF
-	TRBJ1-6	TRBV14	-	TGTGCCAGCAGCCAAGATCGGAAGGTGGGCCTCTATAATTCACCCCTCCACTTT	CASSQDRKVGLYNSPLHF
-	TRBJ2-1	TRBV7-2	-	TGTGCCAGCAGCTTAGGCCTATACAATGAGCAGTTCTTC	CASSLGLYNEQFF
-	TRBJ1-1	TRBV19	-	TGTGCCAGTAGTGGAGACAGCACTAACACTGAAGCTTTCTTT	CASSGDSTNTEAFF
TRBD1	TRBJ2-7	TRBV19	-	TGTGCCAGTATGGACGGACAGGGGGCCTACGAGCAGTACTTC	CASMDGQGAYEQYF
-	TRBJ1-4	TRBV10-3	once	TGTGCCATCTCCGGACAGAAGAAGGCAACTAATGAAAAACTGTTTTTT	CAISGQKKATNEKLFF
TRBD1	TRBJ1-1	TRBV19	-	TGTGCCAGTAGGAGGGACAGGGGTTTCACTGAAGCTTTCTTT	CASRRDRGFTEAFF
TRBD1	TRBJ2-7	TRBV15	-	TGTGCCACCAGCCGACAGGGTTCCTTGGGGGAGCAGTACTTC	CATSRQGSLGEQYF
-	TRBJ2-1	TRBV10-3	-	TGTGCCATCAGTGAATGGGGACAGGGTGGGCTAGCGGGAGACAATGAGCAGTTCTTC	CAISEWGQGGLAGDNEQFF
TRBD1	TRBJ1-2	TRBV6-2/TRBV6-3	-	TGTGCCAGCAGTTATCTTGACAGGGGATATGGCTACACCTTC	CASSYLDRGYGYTF
-	TRBJ1-1	TRBV2	-	TGTGCCAGCAGTTTTAGTACCACTGAAGCTTTCTTT	CASSFSTTEAFF
-	TRBJ1-6	TRBV7-2	-	TGTGCCAGCAGCTTCAGTGATTCACCCCTCCACTTT	CASSFSDSPLHF
-	TRBJ2-5	TRBV27	-	TGTGCCAGCAGTCCACAGACCGAAGAGACCCAGTACTTC	CASSPQTEETQYF
TRBD1	TRBJ1-5	TRBV2	few	TGTGCCTCAGGGACAGGGCAGGCGCATAGCAATCAGCCCCAGCATTTT	CASGTGQAHSNQPQHF
TRBD1	TRBJ1-6	TRBV5-6	-	TGTGCCAGCAGCTTGGCCGGGACAGCCTATAATTCACCCCTCCACTTT	CASSLAGTAYNSPLHF
TRBD1	TRBJ1-6	TRBV28	-	TGTGCCAGCAGGCCGGGACAGGGACCCGGGGTTGCCCTCCACTTT	CASRPGQGPGVALHF